This T cell receptor beta chain was recovered during a study of spatial heterogeneity in lung cancer. In the study overall: Each distinct TCR and UMI combination averaged more than ten appearances in raw reads.

Time point reported: sample taken at primary tumor resection. Without sorting, whole RNA was sequenced from tumor, nontumor lung or frozen PBMC. Untreated early-stage non-small cell lung cancer patients, over 55 in total, were the donors. The study, taken as a whole, reports: Whereas they appeared in blood less at follow-up, ubiquitous expanded tumor TCRs appeared there more at resection.

V shed 5 bases, J shed 1 base, and the junction held 5 bases outside the gene matches. The CDR3 is 15 amino acids. Germline CDR1 and CDR2: SGHRS and YFSETQ. Using its own MiXCR run on the 5' RACE reads, TCRdb lists one record per CDR3 protein. The sample shows 45,000 to 55,000 distinct CDR3 sequences, less than 6% of them seen only once. With regard to this clonotype: The antigen remains undetermined.

The specimen was PBMCs, collected at surgery. This receptor was obtained from a male donor with early-stage non-small cell lung cancer. The gene calls are TRBV5-1 and TRBJ2-1, with 8 bases that match TRBD2. CDR3 residues: CASRTGTSSYNEQFF. Written as DNA, the CDR3 is TGCGCCAGCAGAACCGGGACTAGTTCCTACAATGAGCAGTTCTTC.